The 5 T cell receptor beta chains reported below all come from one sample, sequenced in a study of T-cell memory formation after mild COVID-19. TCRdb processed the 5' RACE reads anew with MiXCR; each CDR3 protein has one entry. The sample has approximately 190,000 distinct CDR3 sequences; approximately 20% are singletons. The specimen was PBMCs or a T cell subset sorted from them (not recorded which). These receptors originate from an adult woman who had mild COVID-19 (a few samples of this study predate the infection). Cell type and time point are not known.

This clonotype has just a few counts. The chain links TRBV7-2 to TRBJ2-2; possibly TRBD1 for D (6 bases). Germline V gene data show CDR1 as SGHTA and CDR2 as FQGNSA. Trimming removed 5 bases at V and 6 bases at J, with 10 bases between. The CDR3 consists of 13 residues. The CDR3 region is CASSQQGAGELFF. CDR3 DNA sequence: TGTGCCAGCAGCCAACAGGGTGCCGGGGAGCTGTTTTTT. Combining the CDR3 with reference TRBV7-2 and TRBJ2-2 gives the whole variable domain GAGVSQSPSNKVTEKGKDVELRCDPISGHTALYWYRQSLGQGLEFLIYFQGNSAPDKSGLPSDRFSAERTGGSVSTLTIQRTQQEDSAVYLCASSQQGAGELFFGEGSRLTVL.

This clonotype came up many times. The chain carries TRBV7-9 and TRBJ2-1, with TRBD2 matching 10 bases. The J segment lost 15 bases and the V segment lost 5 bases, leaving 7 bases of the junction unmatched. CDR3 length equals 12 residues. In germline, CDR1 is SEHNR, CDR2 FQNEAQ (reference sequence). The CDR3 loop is CASSPGLAVGFF. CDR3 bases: TGTGCCAGCAGCCCAGGACTAGCGGTTGGGTTCTTC.

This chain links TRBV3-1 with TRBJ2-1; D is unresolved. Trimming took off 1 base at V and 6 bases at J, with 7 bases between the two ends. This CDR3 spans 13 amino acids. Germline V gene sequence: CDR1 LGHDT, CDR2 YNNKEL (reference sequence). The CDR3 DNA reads TGTGCCAGCAGCCAAGCCGGAAGCAATGAGCAGTTCTTC. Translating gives CASSQAGSNEQFF.

The CDR3 nucleotides read TGTGCCATCAGTGAGCCTAGGGCAGGGTTCGTCCTGACTTTC. Protein sequence: CAISEPRAGFVLTF. V usage is TRBV10-3 and J usage is TRBJ2-6; D is perhaps TRBD1 (5 bases). Trimming took 2 bases from V and 12 from J, leaving 14 bases between them. This CDR3 comprises 14 residues. From germline, CDR1 is ENHRY and CDR2 SYGVKD.

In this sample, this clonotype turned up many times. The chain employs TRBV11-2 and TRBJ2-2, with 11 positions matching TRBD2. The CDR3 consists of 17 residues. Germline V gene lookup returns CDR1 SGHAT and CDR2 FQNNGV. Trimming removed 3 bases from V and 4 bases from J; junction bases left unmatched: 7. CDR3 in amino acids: CASSFLGTSGATGELFF. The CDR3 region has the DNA TGTGCCAGCAGCTTCCTTGGGACTAGCGGAGCCACCGGGGAGCTGTTTTTT.